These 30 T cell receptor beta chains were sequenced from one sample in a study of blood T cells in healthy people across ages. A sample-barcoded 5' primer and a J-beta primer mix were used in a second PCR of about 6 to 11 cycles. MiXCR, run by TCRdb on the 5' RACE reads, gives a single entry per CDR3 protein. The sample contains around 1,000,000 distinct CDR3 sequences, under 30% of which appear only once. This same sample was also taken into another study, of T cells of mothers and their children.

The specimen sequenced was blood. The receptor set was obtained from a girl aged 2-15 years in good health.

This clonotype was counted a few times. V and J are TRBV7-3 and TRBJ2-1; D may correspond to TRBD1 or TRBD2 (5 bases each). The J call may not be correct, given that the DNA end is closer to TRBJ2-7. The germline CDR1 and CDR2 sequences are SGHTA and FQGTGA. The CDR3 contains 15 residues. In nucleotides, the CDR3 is TGTGCCAGCAGCTTATCGGCAGGGACGTCTTACGAGCAGTACTTC. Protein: CASSLSAGTSYEQYF.

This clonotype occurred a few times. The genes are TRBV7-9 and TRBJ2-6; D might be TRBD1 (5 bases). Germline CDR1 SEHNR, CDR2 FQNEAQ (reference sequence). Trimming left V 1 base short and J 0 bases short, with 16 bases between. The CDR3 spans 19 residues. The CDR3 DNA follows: TGTGCCAGCAGCTTAGGTATGGACACCCGATACTCTGGGGCCAACGTCCTGACTTTC. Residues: CASSLGMDTRYSGANVLTF.

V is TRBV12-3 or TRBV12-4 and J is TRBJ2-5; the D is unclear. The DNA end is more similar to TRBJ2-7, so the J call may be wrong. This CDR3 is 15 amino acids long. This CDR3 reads CASSLDSVLNYEQYF. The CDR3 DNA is TGTGCCAGCAGTTTAGACTCGGTCCTTAACTACGAGCAGTACTTC.

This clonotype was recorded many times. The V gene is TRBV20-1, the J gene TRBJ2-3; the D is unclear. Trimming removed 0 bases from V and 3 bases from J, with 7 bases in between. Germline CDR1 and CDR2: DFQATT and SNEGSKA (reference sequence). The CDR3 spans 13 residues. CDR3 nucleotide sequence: TGCAGTGCTAGAGAAGGGTTAACAGATACGCAGTATTTT. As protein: CSAREGLTDTQYF.

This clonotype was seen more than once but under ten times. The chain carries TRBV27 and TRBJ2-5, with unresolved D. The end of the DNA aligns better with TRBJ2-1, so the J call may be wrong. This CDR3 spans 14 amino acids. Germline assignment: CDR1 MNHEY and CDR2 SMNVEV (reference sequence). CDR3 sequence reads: CASSLSVRWNEQFF. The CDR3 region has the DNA TGTGCCAGCAGTTTATCTGTAAGGTGGAATGAGCAGTTCTTC.

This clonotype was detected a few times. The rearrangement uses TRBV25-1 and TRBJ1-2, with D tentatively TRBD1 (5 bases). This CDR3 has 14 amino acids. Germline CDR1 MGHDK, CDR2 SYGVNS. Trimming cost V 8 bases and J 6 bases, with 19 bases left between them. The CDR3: CASRSRFRDDGYTF. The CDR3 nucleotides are TGTGCCAGCCGATCTCGTTTCAGGGACGATGGCTACACCTTC.

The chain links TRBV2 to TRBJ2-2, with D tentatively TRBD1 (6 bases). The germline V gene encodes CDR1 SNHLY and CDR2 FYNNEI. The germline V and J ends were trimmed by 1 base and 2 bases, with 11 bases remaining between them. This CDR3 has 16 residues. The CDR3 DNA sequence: TGTGCCAGCAGTGAAGGAGGGACACTAAACACCGGGGAGCTGTTTTTT. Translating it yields CASSEGGTLNTGELFF. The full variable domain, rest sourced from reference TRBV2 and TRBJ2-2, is EPEVTQTPSHQVTQMGQEVILRCVPISNHLYFYWYRQILGQKVEFLVSFYNNEISEKSEIFDDQFSVERPDGSNFTLKIRSTKLEDSAMYFCASSEGGTLNTGELFFGEGSRLTVL.

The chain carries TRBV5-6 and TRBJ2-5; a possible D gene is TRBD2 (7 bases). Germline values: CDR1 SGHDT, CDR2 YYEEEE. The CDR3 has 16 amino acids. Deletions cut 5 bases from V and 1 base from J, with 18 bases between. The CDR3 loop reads CASRNYGGLGQETQYF. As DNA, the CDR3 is TGTGCCAGCAGGAACTACGGGGGGCTGGGCCAAGAGACCCAGTACTTC.

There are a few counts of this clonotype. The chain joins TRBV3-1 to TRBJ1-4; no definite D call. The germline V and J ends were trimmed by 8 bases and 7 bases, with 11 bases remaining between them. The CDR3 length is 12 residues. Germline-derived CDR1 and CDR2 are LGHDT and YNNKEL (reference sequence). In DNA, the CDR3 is TGTGCCAGCGGCGCTTTAGTTGAAAAACTGTTTTTT. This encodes CASGALVEKLFF.

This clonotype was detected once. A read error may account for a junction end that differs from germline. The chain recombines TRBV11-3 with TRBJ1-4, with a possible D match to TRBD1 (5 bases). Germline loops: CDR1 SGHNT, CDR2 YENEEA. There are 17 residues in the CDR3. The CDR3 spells CASSQNSGPGRNERLFF. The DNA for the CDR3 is TGTGCCAGCAGCCAAAATTCGGGACCCGGGCGGAATGAAAGACTGTTTTTT. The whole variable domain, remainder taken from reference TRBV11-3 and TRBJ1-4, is EAGVVQSPRYKIIEKKQPVAFWCNPISGHNTLYWYLQNLGQGPELLIRYENEEAVDDSQLPKDRFSAERLKGVDSTLKIQPAELGDSAVYLCASSQNSGPGRNERLFFGSGTQLSVL.

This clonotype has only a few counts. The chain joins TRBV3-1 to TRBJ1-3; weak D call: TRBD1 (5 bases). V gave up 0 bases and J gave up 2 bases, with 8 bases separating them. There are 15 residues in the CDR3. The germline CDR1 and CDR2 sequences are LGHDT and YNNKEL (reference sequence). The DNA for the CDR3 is TGTGCCAGCAGCCAAGATCCAGGGACTGGAAACACCATATATTTT. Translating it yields CASSQDPGTGNTIYF.

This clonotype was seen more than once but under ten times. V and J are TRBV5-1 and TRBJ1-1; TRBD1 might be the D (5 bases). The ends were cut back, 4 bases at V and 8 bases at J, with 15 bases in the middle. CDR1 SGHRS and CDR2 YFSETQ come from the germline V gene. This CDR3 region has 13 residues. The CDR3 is CASSPGDEAEAFF. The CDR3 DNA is TGCGCCAGCAGCCCGGGGGACGAAGCGGAAGCTTTCTTT.

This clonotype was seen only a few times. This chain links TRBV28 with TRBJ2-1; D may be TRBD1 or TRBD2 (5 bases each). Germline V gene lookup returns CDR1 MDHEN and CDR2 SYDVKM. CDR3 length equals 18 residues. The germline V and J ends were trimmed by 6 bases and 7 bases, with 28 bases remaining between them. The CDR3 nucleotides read TGTGCCAGCAGCCCAATCTTCGCCGGGACCCGCCCCGGGAATGAGCAGTTCTTC. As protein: CASSPIFAGTRPGNEQFF.

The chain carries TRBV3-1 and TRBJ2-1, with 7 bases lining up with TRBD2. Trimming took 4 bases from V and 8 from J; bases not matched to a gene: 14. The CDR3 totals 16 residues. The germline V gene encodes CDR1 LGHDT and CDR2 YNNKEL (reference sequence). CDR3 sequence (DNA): TGTGCCAGCAGCCCCCGAGATGAGCAAGGGAGGGATGAGCAGTTCTTC. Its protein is CASSPRDEQGRDEQFF.

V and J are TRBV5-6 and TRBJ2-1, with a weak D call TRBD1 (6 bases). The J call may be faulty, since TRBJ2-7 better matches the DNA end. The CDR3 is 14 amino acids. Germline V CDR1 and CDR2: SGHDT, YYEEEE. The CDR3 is CASSYRQATHEQYF. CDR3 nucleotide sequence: TGTGCCAGCAGCTATAGACAGGCGACTCACGAGCAGTACTTC.

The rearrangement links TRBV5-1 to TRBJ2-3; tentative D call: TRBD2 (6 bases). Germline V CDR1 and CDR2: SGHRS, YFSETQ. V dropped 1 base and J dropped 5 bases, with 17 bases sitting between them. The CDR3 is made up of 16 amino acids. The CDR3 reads CASSLNLRGARDTQYF. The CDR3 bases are TGCGCCAGCAGCTTGAATTTACGCGGGGCTAGAGATACGCAGTATTTT.

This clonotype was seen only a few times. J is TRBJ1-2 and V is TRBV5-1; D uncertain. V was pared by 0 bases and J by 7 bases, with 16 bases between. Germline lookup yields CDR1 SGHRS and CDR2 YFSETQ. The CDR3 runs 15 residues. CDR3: CASSLEAAERSGYTF. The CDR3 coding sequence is TGCGCCAGCAGCTTGGAAGCAGCGGAGCGGAGTGGCTACACCTTC. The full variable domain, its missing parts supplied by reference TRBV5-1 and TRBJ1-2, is KAGVTQTPRYLIKTRGQQVTLSCSPISGHRSVSWYQQTPGQGLQFLFEYFSETQRNKGNFPGRFSGRQFSNSRSEMNVSTLELGDSALYLCASSLEAAERSGYTFGSGTRLTVV.

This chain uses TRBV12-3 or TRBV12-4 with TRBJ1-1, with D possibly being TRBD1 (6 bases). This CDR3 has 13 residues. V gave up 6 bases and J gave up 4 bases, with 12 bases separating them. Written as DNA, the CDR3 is TGTGCCAGCAGCTGGACAGAAGTCACTGAAGCTTTCTTT. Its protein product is CASSWTEVTEAFF.

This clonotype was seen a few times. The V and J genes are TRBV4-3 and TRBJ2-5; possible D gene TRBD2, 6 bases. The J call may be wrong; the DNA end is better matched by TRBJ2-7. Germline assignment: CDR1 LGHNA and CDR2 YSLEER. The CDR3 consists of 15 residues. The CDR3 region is CASSQDVTGAYEQYF. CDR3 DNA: TGCGCCAGCAGCCAAGATGTGACGGGGGCCTACGAGCAGTACTTC.

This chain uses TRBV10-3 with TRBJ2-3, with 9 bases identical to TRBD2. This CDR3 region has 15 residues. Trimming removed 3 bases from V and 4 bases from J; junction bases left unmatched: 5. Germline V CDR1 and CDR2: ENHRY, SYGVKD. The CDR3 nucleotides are TGTGCCATCAGTGACTCGGGACTAGCCCCAGATACGCAGTATTTT. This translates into CAISDSGLAPDTQYF.

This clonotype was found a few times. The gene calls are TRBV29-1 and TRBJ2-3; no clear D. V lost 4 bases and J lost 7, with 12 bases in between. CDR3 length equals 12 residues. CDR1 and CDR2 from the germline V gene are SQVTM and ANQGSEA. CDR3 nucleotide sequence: TGCAGCGTTGTCCCCCCGGGCCATACGCAGTATTTT. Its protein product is CSVVPPGHTQYF.

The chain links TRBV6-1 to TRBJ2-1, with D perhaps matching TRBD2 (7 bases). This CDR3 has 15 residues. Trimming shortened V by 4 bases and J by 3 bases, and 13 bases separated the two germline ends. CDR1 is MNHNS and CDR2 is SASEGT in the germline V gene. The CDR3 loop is CASSVSGGNYNEQFF. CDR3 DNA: TGTGCCAGCAGTGTGTCGGGGGGCAACTACAATGAGCAGTTCTTC.

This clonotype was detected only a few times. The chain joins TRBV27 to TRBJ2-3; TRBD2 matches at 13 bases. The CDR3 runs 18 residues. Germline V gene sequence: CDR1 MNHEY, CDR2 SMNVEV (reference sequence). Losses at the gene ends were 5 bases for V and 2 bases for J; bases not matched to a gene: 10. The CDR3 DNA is TGTGCCAGCAGTGGCCCCTCGGGACTAGCGGGGAACACAGATACGCAGTATTTT. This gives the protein CASSGPSGLAGNTDTQYF.

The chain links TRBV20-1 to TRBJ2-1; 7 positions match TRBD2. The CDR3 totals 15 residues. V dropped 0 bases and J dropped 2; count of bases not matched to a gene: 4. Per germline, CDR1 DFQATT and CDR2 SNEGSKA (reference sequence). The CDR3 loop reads CSARDSGGAYNEQFF. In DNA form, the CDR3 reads TGCAGTGCTAGAGATTCGGGAGGAGCCTACAATGAGCAGTTCTTC.

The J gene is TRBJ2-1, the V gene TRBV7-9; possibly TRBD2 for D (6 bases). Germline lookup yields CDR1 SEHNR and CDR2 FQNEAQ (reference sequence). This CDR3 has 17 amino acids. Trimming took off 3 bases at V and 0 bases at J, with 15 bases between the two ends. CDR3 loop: CASSFLLAASSYNEQFF. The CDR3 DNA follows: TGTGCCAGCAGCTTTTTACTAGCCGCTAGCTCCTACAATGAGCAGTTCTTC.

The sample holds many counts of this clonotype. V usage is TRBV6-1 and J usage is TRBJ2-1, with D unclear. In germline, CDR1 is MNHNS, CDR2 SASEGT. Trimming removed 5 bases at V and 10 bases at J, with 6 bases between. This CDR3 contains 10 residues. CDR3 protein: CASSTQEQFF. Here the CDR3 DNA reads TGTGCCAGCAGTACCCAGGAGCAGTTCTTC.

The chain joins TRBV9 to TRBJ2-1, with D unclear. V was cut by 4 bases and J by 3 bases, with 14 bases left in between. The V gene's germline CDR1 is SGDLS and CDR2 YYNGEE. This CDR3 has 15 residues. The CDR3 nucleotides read TGTGCCAGCAGCCCTTATTGGGCCGGCTACAATGAGCAGTTCTTC. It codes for CASSPYWAGYNEQFF. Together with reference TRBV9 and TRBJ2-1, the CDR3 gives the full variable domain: DSGVTQTPKHLITATGQRVTLRCSPRSGDLSVYWYQQSLDQGLQFLIQYYNGEERAKGNILERFSAQQFPDLHSELNLSSLELGDSALYFCASSPYWAGYNEQFFGPGTRLTVL.

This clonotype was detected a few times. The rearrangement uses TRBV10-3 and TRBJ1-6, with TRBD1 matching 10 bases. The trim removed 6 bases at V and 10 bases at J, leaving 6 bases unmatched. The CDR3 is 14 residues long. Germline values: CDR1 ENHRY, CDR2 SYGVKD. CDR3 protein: CAIRVDRGNSPLHF. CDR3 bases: TGTGCCATCAGGGTGGACAGGGGGAACTCACCCCTCCACTTT.

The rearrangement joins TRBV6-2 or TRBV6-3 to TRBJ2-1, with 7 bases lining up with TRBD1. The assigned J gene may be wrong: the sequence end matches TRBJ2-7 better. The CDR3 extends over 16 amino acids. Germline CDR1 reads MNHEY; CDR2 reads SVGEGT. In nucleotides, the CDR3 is TGTGCCAGCAGTACAACCCGACAGGGTGGTTCCTACGAGCAGTACTTC. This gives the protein CASSTTRQGGSYEQYF.

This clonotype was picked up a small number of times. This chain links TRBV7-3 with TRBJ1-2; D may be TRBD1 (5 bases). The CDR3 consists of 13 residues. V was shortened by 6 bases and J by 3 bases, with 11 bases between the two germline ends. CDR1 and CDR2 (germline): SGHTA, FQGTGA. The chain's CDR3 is CASSRDGYYGYTF. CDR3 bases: TGTGCCAGCAGTCGGGACGGATACTATGGCTACACCTTC.